This entry lists 15 T cell receptor beta chains sequenced from one sample in a study of T cells in women clearing cervical HPV infection. The method was immunoSEQ multiplex PCR; TCRdb's version includes in-frame clones alone and lacks a portion of them. Here the sample table reports tens of thousands of clones. The sample was blood buffy coat. These receptors were taken from a woman between 18 and 75 years old with a cervical HPV16 infection that either progressed to CIN3+ or cleared (not recorded which).

Worth noting for this clone: The read ends 3 residues shy of where the CDR3 ends; the end is completed using the germline J gene. The V and J genes are TRBV2 and TRBJ1-2; the D is unclear. The germline V gene has CDR1 SNHLY and CDR2 FYNNEI. The CDR3 length is 13 residues. The DNA read from the CDR3 is TGTGCCAGCAGGACTTTACTCTCCTACGAC. This encodes CASRTLLSYD. The complete CDR3 protein is CASRTLLSYDYTF.

Turning to this clone: The read gets to within 3 residues of the CDR3 end, and the germline J gene fills in the rest. This chain connects TRBV19 to TRBJ1-1; D is perhaps TRBD1 (6 bases). The CDR3 runs to 14 residues. Germline-derived CDR1 and CDR2 are LNHDA and SQIVND (reference sequence). The V gene lost 3 bases and the J gene lost 4 bases, with 12 bases spanning the gap. Partial CDR3 DNA: TGTGCCAGTAGTATGCTCAGGGGTGTCACTGAA. It specifies CASSMLRGVTE. The full CDR3 protein reads CASSMLRGVTEAFF.

On this clone itself: The observed sequence ends 3 residues before the CDR3 terminus, with the missing tail filled in from the germline J gene. The rearrangement joins TRBV2 to TRBJ2-5, with D possibly matching TRBD1 (6 bases). V lost 8 bases and J 1 base, leaving 14 bases between the germline ends. This CDR3 has 14 residues. Germline lookup yields CDR1 SNHLY and CDR2 FYNNEI. CDR3 DNA (partial): TGTGCCAGCGTCCCGGGACATAGCCAAGAGACC. Protein product: CASVPGHSQET. The full CDR3 reads CASVPGHSQETQYF.

In the case of this clone: Read sequence stops 3 residues before the CDR3 end, and the germline J gene provides the missing end. The chain is built from TRBV19 and TRBJ1-2, with 7 bases fitting TRBD1. The CDR3 totals 15 residues. The germline V gene encodes CDR1 LNHDA and CDR2 SQIVND (reference sequence). This CDR3 reads CASSPIDRETDTYTF. The sequenced CDR3 bases are TGTGCCAGTAGTCCTATCGACAGGGAAACAGATACC.

Concerning this clone: The sequenced fragment ends 3 residues before the CDR3 boundary, so the rest is inferred from the germline J gene. The chain recombines TRBV7-2 with TRBJ1-5, with D possibly matching TRBD1 (5 bases). Trimming pared 2 bases from V and 6 bases from J, leaving 8 bases between. There are 13 residues in the CDR3. Germline V gene lookup returns CDR1 SGHTA and CDR2 FQGNSA. The CDR3 here is CASSLWGVQPQHF. The CDR3 DNA, read in part, is TGTGCCAGCAGCTTATGGGGGGTTCAGCCC.

As regards this clone: The CDR3 end falls 3 residues outside the read, so it is completed with the germline J gene. J is TRBJ2-7 and V is TRBV19, with 9 bases matching TRBD1. The CDR3 totals 15 residues. The germline V gene encodes CDR1 LNHDA and CDR2 SQIVND (reference sequence). V shed 2 bases and J 2 bases; nucleotides not matched to a gene: 4. CDR3 amino acids: CASSISGTGTYEQYF. CDR3 DNA (partial): TGTGCCAGTAGTATAAGCGGGACAGGGACCTACGAG.

With regard to this clone: The sequence runs out 3 residues before the end of the CDR3; the remainder is reconstructed from the germline J gene. The rearrangement links TRBV12-5 to TRBJ2-1, with a possible D match to TRBD1 (5 bases). The CDR3 is 16 amino acids. V was shortened by 4 bases and J by 8 bases, with 21 bases between the two germline ends. Germline CDR1 is LGHNT and CDR2 is FRNRAP. CDR3 sequence reads: CASGSSSHTGRDEQFF. The sequenced CDR3 bases are TGTGCTAGTGGTTCCTCATCTCATACAGGTCGCGATGAG.

In the case of this clone: One junction end disagrees with the germline gene, perhaps due to a read error. The CDR3 end lies 3 residues beyond the end of the read and is filled in from the germline J gene. The chain is built from TRBV10-3 and TRBJ1-2; TRBD1 agrees at 10 bases. There are 13 residues in the CDR3. Looked up from germline, CDR1 is ENHRY and CDR2 is SYGVKD. The CDR3 bases that were read are TGTGTCATCATGCCGGGACAGGGGACTGGC. Amino acid sequence: CVIMPGQGTG. The whole CDR3 is CVIMPGQGTGYTF.

Worth noting for this clone: The CDR3 extends 3 residues past the end of the read, so its final part is completed from the germline J gene. The chain joins TRBV20-1 to TRBJ1-2, with 9 bases aligning to TRBD1. This CDR3 has 17 amino acids. Trimming at V came to 0 bases and at J to 7 bases, leaving 15 bases not matched to a gene. Germline values: CDR1 DFQATT, CDR2 SNEGSKA (reference sequence). CDR3 sequence reads: CSAREVPGQGNSIGYTF. The sequenced CDR3 bases are TGCAGTGCTAGAGAAGTCCCGGGACAGGGAAACTCTATTGGC.

Concerning this clone: Coverage ceases 3 residues before the CDR3 finishes, and the germline J gene fills in the end. The chain recombines TRBV7-9 with TRBJ2-7, with D possibly TRBD1 on 6 matching bases. V gave up 5 bases and J gave up 6 bases, with 20 bases separating them. This CDR3 is built from 15 residues. In germline, CDR1 is SEHNR, CDR2 FQNEAQ (reference sequence). The CDR3 protein is CASSPRTESALEQYF. CDR3 bases read: TGTGCCAGCAGCCCTCGGACAGAGAGTGCCCTCGAG.

In regard to this clone: The CDR3 end is not reached by the read, which stops 3 residues before it; the germline J gene fills it in. This chain links TRBV20-1 with TRBJ1-4; D gene ambiguous. The germline CDR1 and CDR2 sequences are DFQATT and SNEGSKA (reference sequence). The CDR3 covers 11 residues. Trimming pared 4 bases from V and 7 bases from J, leaving 7 bases between. The CDR3 reads CSAIHGEKLFF. Incomplete CDR3 DNA: TGCAGTGCTATTCACGGTGAAAAA.

In regard to this clone: The CDR3 end is not reached by the read, which stops 3 residues before it; the germline J gene fills it in. This chain uses TRBV10-2 with TRBJ2-5, with D maybe TRBD2 (6 bases). The CDR3 totals 13 residues. Germline V gives CDR1 WSHSY, CDR2 SAAADI. Between the trimmed V and J ends, which lost 8 bases and 2 bases, there was a span of 12 bases. The CDR3 sequence is CASRRGTQETQYF. The DNA read from the CDR3 is TGCGCCAGCCGGAGGGGCACACAAGAGACC.

With respect to this clone: The read stops 3 residues short of the end of the CDR3; the missing end is completed from the germline J gene. The chain couples TRBV11-2 to TRBJ2-1; the match to TRBD1 covers 9 bases. After removal of 5 bases from V and 6 bases from J, the junction contained 8 bases not matched to a gene. This CDR3 has 15 amino acids. Germline CDR1 reads SGHAT; CDR2 reads FQNNGV. CDR3 DNA (partial): TGTGCCAGCAGCGGAGACAGGGGGGCCCCCAATGAG. It translates to CASSGDRGAPNE. The full CDR3 protein is CASSGDRGAPNEQFF.

In regard to this clone: The CDR3 end lies 3 residues beyond the end of the read and is filled in from the germline J gene. This sequence joins TRBV7-8 and TRBJ2-3; tentative D call: TRBD1 (5 bases). This CDR3 is 13 amino acids long. Germline assignment: CDR1 SGHVS and CDR2 FQNEAQ. The CDR3 bases that were read are TGTGCCAGCACCAAAGGGGTGGTGGAGACG. It encodes CASTKGVVET. The full CDR3 reads CASTKGVVETQYF.

As for this clone: Sequence at one end of the junction differs from germline and may be a read error. The CDR3 end falls 3 residues outside the read, so it is completed with the germline J gene. The rearrangement uses TRBV4-2 and TRBJ1-1, with TRBD1 identical over 9 bases. The CDR3 has 13 residues. Germline V CDR1 and CDR2: LGHNA, YNFKEQ. The DNA read from the CDR3 is TGCGCCAGCAGCCAGATCACAGGGGGCGAA. Translating gives CASSQITGGE. The complete CDR3 reads CASSQITGGEAFF.